This T cell receptor beta chain derives from a study of blood T cell repertoires in COVID-19. Whole-study context: In each case, the material was cDNA or gDNA derived from T cells, B-cell-depleted T cells, or PBMCs.

Sequenced by immunoSEQ multiplex PCR; TCRdb stores in-frame clones only, minus some. This table has some 130,000 clones, about 72% appearing once. Trimming left V 6 bases short and J 0 bases short, with 6 bases between. Germline loops: CDR1 LGHDT, CDR2 YNNKEL (reference sequence). CDR3 size: 12 residues. This TCR derives from an older woman with acute or convalescent COVID-19. V gene TRBV3-1 (or the pseudogene TRBV3-2) combines with J gene TRBJ2-7; possibly TRBD1 for D (5 bases). Specimen: peripheral blood. The CDR3 region is CASRDNSYEQYF. In DNA form, the CDR3 reads TGTGCCAGCAGGGACAACTCCTACGAGCAGTACTTC.